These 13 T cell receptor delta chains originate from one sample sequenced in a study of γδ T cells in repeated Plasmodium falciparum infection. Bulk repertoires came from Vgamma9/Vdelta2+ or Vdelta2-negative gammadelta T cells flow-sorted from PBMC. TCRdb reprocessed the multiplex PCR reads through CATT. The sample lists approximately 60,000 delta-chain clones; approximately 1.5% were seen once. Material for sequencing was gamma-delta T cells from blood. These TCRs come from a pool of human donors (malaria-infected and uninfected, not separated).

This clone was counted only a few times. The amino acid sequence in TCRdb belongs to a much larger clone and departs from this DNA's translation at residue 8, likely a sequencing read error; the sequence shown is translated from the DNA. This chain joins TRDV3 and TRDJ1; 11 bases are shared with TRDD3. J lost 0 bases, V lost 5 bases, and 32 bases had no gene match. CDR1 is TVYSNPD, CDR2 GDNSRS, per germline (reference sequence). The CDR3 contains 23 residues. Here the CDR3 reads CAGGLPASYWGIKAGFNTDKLIF. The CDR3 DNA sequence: TGTGCCGGCGGCCTTCCTGCCTCTTACTGGGGGATAAAAGCAGGGTTTAACACCGATAAACTCATCTTT. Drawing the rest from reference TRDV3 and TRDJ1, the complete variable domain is CDKVTQSSPDQTVASGSEVVLLCTYDTVYSNPDLFWYRIRPDYSFQFVFYGDNSRSEGADFTQGRFSVKHILTQKAFHLVISPVRTEDSATYYCAGGLPASYWGIKAGFNTDKLIFGKGTRVTVEP.

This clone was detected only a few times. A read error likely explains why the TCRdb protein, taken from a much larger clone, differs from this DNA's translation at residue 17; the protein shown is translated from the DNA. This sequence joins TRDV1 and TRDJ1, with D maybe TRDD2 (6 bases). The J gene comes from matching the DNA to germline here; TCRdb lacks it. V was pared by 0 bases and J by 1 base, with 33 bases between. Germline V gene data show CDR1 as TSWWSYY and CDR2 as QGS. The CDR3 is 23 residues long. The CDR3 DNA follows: TGTGCTCTTGGGGAACTAGGATTCTTCCTGCCCAGGTCTCGGGGACGATGCACCGATAAACTCATCTTT. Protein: CALGELGFFLPRSRGRCTDKLIF.

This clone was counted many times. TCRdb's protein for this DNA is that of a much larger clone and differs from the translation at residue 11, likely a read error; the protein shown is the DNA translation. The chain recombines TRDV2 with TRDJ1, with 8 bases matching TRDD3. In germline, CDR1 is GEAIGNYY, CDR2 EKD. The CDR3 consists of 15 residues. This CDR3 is CACDVLGVYTNKLIF. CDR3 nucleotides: TGTGCCTGTGACGTACTGGGGGTTTACACCAATAAACTCATCTTT.

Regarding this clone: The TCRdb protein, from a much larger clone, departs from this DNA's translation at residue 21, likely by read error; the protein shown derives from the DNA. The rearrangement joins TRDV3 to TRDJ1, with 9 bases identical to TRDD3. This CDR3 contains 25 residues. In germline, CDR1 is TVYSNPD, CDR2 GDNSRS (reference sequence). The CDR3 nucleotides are TGTGCCCTCAACCGGTGGAGTTTACTGGGGGACCATCCTCATGCGCAGACCTCGTACACCAATAAACTCATCTTT. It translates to CALNRWSLLGDHPHAQTSYTNKLIF.

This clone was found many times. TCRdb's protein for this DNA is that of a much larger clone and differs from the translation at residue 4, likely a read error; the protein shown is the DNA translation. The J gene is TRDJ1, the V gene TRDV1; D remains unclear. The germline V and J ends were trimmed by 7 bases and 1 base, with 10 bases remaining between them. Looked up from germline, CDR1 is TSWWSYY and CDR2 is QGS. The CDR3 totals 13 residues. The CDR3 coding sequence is TGTGCTCTTGAGGCCCTAACCACCGATAAACTCATCTTT. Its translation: CALEALTTDKLIF.

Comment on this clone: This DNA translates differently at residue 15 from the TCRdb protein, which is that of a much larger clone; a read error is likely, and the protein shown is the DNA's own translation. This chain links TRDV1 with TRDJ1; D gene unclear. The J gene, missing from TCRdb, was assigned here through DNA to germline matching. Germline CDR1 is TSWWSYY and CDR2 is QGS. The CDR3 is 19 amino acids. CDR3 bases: TGTGCTCTTGGGGAATTTGTAAAACATTTATTTAGGTACACCGGTAAACTCATCTTT. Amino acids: CALGEFVKHLFRYTGKLIF.

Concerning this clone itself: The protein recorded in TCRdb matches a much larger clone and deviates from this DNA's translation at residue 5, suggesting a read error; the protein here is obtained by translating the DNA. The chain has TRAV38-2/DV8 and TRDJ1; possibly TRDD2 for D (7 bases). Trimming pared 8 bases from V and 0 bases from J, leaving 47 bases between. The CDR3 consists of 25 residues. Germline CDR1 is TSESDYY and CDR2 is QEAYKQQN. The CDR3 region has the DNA TGTGCTTACGGGGGGAGGGGGTGGATATCCTTCCTCCGTACGGCGGCCGGCGAGTACACCGATAAACTCATCTTT. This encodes CAYGGRGWISFLRTAAGEYTDKLIF.

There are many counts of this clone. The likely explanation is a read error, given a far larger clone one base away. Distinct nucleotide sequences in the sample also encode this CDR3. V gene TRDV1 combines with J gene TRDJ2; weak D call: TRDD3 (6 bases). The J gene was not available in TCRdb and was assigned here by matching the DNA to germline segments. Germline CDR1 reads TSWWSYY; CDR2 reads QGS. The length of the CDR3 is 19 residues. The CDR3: CALGAPFPFWGGLTAQLFF. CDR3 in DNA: TGCGCTCTTGGAGCCCCATTCCCCTTTTGGGGGGGATTGACAGCACAACTCTTCTTT.

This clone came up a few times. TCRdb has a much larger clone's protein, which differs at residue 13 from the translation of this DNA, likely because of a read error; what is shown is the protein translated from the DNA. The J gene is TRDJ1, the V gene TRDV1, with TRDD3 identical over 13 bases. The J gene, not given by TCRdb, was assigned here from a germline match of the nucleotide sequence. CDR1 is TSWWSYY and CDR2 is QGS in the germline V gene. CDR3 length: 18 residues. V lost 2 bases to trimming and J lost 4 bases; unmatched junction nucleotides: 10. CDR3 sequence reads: CALGEVPVLGDTLDKLIF. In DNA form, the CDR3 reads TGTGCTCTTGGGGAAGTACCCGTACTGGGGGATACGCTCGATAAACTCATCTTT.

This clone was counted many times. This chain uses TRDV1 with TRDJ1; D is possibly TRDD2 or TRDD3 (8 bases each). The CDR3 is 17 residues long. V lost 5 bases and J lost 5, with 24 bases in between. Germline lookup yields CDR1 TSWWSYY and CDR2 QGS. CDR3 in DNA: TGTGCTCTTGGGACTTCCTACTGGGGGGTACGGGTGGATAAACTCATCTTT. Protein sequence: CALGTSYWGVRVDKLIF.

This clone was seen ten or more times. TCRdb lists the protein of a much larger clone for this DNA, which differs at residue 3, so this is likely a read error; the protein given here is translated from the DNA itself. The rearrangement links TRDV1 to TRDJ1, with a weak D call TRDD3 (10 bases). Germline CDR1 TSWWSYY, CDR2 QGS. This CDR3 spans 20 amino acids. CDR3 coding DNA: TGTGCTCCTGGGGAAACCCTTCCTACAAGTACTGGGGGATACACCGATAAACTCATCTTT. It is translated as CAPGETLPTSTGGYTDKLIF.

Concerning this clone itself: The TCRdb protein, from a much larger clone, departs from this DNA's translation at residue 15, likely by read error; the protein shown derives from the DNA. Here the CDR3 reads CACDTLPTGGEYTDELIF. The CDR3 coding sequence is TGTGCCTGTGACACGCTCCCTACTGGGGGAGAGTACACCGATGAACTCATCTTT. The V and J genes are TRDV2 and TRDJ1; 9 nucleotides line up with TRDD3. Germline V lookup: CDR1 GEAIGNYY, CDR2 EKD. This CDR3 has 18 residues.

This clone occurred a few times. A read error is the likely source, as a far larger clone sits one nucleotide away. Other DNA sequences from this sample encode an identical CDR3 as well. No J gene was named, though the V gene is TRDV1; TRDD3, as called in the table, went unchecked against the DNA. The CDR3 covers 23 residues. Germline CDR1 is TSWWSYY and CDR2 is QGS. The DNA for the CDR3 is TGTGCTCTTGGGGAAAGAGGACCTACAGGGCCCTGGGGGATACGCGGGTACACCGATAAGCTCATCTTT. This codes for CALGERGPTGPWGIRGYTDKLIF.